A single sample is the source of the 4 T cell receptor beta chains below, sequenced in a study of T cell responses to AZD1222 COVID-19 vaccine. Produced via immunoSEQ multiplex PCR; TCRdb's table is partial and in-frame only. The profile covers about 100,000 clones, with around 90% appearing a single time and around 1.7% taken by the ten largest. Here the sequenced sample was peripheral blood, taken on day 0 of AZD1222 vaccination. These TCRs come from an adult in good health.

The chain uses TRBV6-1 and TRBJ2-7, with D possibly matching TRBD1 (8 bases). CDR3 length: 17 amino acids. Looked up from germline, CDR1 is MNHNS and CDR2 is SASEGT. V was cut by 2 bases and J by 4 bases, with 21 bases left in between. The DNA for the CDR3 is TGTGCCAGCAGTGAAAGAATGGGGGGGACAGGAGAGTACGAGCAGTACTTC. Its translation: CASSERMGGTGEYEQYF.

The rearrangement links TRBV7-9 to TRBJ2-4; perhaps TRBD2 as D (5 bases). This CDR3 has 13 residues. Trimming pared 1 base from V and 6 bases from J, leaving 7 bases between. Germline V gene sequence: CDR1 SEHNR, CDR2 FQNEAQ (reference sequence). Here the CDR3 DNA reads TGTGCCAGCAGCTTAGAAGGAGGAAACATTCAGTACTTC. Translation gives CASSLEGGNIQYF.

The chain carries TRBV2 and TRBJ1-4; D call uncertain. The V end was cut by 1 base, the J end by 0 bases, with 3 bases between. Germline CDR1 and CDR2: SNHLY and FYNNEI. The CDR3 is made up of 14 amino acids. In DNA form, the CDR3 reads TGTGCCAGCAGTGAAGGCCCAACTAATGAAAAACTGTTTTTT. It yields the protein CASSEGPTNEKLFF.

The gene calls are TRBV10-1 and TRBJ1-1, with 7 nucleotides matching TRBD1. The germline CDR1 and CDR2 sequences are WNHNN and SYGVQD (reference sequence). J was trimmed by 0 bases and V by 5 bases; bases with no gene match: 3. The CDR3 is made up of 14 amino acids. The CDR3 loop is CASSTGQLNTEAFF. The CDR3 DNA reads as TGCGCCAGCAGTACGGGACAGTTGAACACTGAAGCTTTCTTT.